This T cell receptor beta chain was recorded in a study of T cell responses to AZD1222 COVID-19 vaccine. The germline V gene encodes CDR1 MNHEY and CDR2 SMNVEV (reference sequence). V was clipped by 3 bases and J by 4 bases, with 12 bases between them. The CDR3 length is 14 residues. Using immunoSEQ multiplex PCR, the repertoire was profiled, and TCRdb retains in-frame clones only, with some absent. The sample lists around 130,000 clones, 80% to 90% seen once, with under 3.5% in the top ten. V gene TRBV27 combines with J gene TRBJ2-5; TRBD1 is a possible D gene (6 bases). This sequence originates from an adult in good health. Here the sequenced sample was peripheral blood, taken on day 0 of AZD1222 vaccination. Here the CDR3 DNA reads TGTGCCAGCAGTTTGTGGGGGCATGGAGAGACCCAGTACTTC. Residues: CASSLWGHGETQYF.